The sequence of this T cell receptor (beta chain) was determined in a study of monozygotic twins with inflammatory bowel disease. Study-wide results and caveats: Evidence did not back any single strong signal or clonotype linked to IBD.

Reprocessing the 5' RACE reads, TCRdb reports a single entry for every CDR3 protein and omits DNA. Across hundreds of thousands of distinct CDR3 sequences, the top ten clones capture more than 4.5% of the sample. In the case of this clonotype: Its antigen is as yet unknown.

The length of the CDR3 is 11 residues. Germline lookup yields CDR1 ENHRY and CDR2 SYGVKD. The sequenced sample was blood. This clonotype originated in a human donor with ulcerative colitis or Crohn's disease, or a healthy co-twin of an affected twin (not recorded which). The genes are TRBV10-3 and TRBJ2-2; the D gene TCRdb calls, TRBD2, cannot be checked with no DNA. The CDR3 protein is CAIGGGGELFF.